These T cell receptor beta chains were read from a single sample in a study of identical twins. TCRdb itself ran the 5' RACE reads through MiXCR, one entry per CDR3 protein. The sample consists of 150,000 or so distinct CDR3 sequences, around 3.5% of them appearing once. Sequenced material: memory T cells sorted from blood. Receptor source: a man aged 18 to 29 in good health. Each CDR3 is given without its conserved first and last residue. Each record gives: J gene, V gene, clone size, CDR3 protein. Size is omitted from some rows. Given values are once, few, many or a class for expanded clones.

j_gene: TRBJ1-2
v_gene: TRBV20-1
abundance: many
CDR3aa: SAIRLMESGYT

j_gene: TRBJ2-1
v_gene: TRBV5-1
abundance: many
CDR3aa: ASSLVGLGDGNEQF

j_gene: TRBJ2-7
v_gene: TRBV20-1
abundance: many
CDR3aa: SASLSGLAGDEQY

j_gene: TRBJ1-1
v_gene: TRBV5-1
abundance: many
CDR3aa: ASSPDRGGVNTEAF

j_gene: TRBJ2-1
v_gene: TRBV30
abundance: many
CDR3aa: AWSVRGFEQF

j_gene: TRBJ2-1
v_gene: TRBV27
abundance: many
CDR3aa: ASSFTSEAYNEQF

j_gene: TRBJ2-7
v_gene: TRBV20-1
abundance: many
CDR3aa: SARDPLYEQY

j_gene: TRBJ2-1
v_gene: TRBV6-1
abundance: many
CDR3aa: ASTAGGLYNEQF

j_gene: TRBJ2-6
v_gene: TRBV18
abundance: few
CDR3aa: ASSGAIGANVLT

j_gene: TRBJ2-2
v_gene: TRBV4-1
abundance: many
CDR3aa: ASGPPLAGGLNTGELF

j_gene: TRBJ2-2
v_gene: TRBV6-5
abundance: many
CDR3aa: ASSYSRDYPTGELF

j_gene: TRBJ2-1
v_gene: TRBV29-1
abundance: many
CDR3aa: SVVPGLAGRISYNEQF

j_gene: TRBJ2-5
v_gene: TRBV7-8
abundance: many
CDR3aa: ASSLNSGLRETQY

j_gene: TRBJ2-1
v_gene: TRBV20-1
abundance: many
CDR3aa: SAGTSGSYNEQF

j_gene: TRBJ1-4
v_gene: TRBV6-2/TRBV6-3
abundance: many
CDR3aa: ASRRPGRANEKLF

j_gene: TRBJ1-2
v_gene: TRBV11-2
abundance: few
CDR3aa: ASSEVQGYGYT

j_gene: TRBJ1-2
v_gene: TRBV5-5
abundance: NA
CDR3aa: ASTLTGTSYGYT

j_gene: TRBJ1-6
v_gene: TRBV6-1
abundance: many
CDR3aa: ASSESFTGTNSPLH

j_gene: TRBJ2-4
v_gene: TRBV6-2/TRBV6-3
abundance: many
CDR3aa: ASSYSKSENIQY

j_gene: TRBJ2-7
v_gene: TRBV2
abundance: many
CDR3aa: ASSEEAGPPYEQY

j_gene: TRBJ2-1
v_gene: TRBV9
abundance: many
CDR3aa: ASSPSGRANEQF

j_gene: TRBJ2-1
v_gene: TRBV6-1
abundance: NA
CDR3aa: ASSTPDRVDYNEQF

j_gene: TRBJ2-3
v_gene: TRBV10-3
abundance: many
CDR3aa: AIRSGGGIDTQY

j_gene: TRBJ2-5
v_gene: TRBV7-3
abundance: many
CDR3aa: ASSSGGYQETQY

j_gene: TRBJ2-7
v_gene: TRBV7-9
abundance: many
CDR3aa: ASSSWTSGMQGYEQY

j_gene: TRBJ2-2
v_gene: TRBV11-1
abundance: many
CDR3aa: ASSPSRGRTGELF

j_gene: TRBJ1-1
v_gene: TRBV14
abundance: many
CDR3aa: ASSPGIGTEAF

j_gene: TRBJ2-1
v_gene: TRBV11-2
abundance: many
CDR3aa: ASDRGLAGVHEQF

j_gene: TRBJ2-1
v_gene: TRBV24-1
abundance: many
CDR3aa: ATSALESGGYNEQF

j_gene: TRBJ2-2
v_gene: TRBV28
abundance: many
CDR3aa: ASRTRRGELF

j_gene: TRBJ2-7
v_gene: TRBV28
abundance: few
CDR3aa: ASQTSGSSYEQY

j_gene: TRBJ2-3
v_gene: TRBV9
abundance: NA
CDR3aa: ASSVLSTSGSGTQY

j_gene: TRBJ2-1
v_gene: TRBV14
abundance: many
CDR3aa: ASSQEREGRYNEQF

j_gene: TRBJ2-3
v_gene: TRBV4-3
abundance: many
CDR3aa: ASSQIAGGNTDTQY

j_gene: TRBJ2-5
v_gene: TRBV18
abundance: many
CDR3aa: ASSSQVQETQY

j_gene: TRBJ2-5
v_gene: TRBV3-1
abundance: NA
CDR3aa: ASSDPRETQY

j_gene: TRBJ2-5
v_gene: TRBV20-1
abundance: many
CDR3aa: SASRSAGGGETQY

j_gene: TRBJ2-2
v_gene: TRBV3-1
abundance: NA
CDR3aa: ASSFGGLAVISGELF

j_gene: TRBJ2-2
v_gene: TRBV7-2
abundance: many
CDR3aa: ASSLAGLAGNTGELF

j_gene: TRBJ2-3
v_gene: TRBV7-2
abundance: many
CDR3aa: ASSLTRATDTQY

j_gene: TRBJ2-4
v_gene: TRBV6-2/TRBV6-3
abundance: many
CDR3aa: ASSPGTLAKNIQY

j_gene: TRBJ1-6
v_gene: TRBV28
abundance: many
CDR3aa: ASSSSEINSPLH

j_gene: TRBJ2-4
v_gene: TRBV11-1
abundance: many
CDR3aa: ASSSSTNAAVLAKNIQY

j_gene: TRBJ1-1
v_gene: TRBV5-1
abundance: many
CDR3aa: ASRLTGTGRGNTEAF

j_gene: TRBJ2-2
v_gene: TRBV28
abundance: many
CDR3aa: ASTRRKGELF

j_gene: TRBJ2-1
v_gene: TRBV3-1
abundance: many
CDR3aa: ASSQDGGTEQF

j_gene: TRBJ2-1
v_gene: TRBV18
abundance: many
CDR3aa: ASLQSGDVEQF